Following are 26 T cell receptor beta chains from one sample sequenced in a study of blood T cell repertoires in COVID-19. Using immunoSEQ multiplex PCR, the repertoire was profiled, and TCRdb retains in-frame clones only, with some absent. This sample yields approximately 170,000 clones, of which around 80% are seen a single time; about 12% belongs to the top ten. Sequenced input: PBMCs or T cells enriched from blood (not recorded which). These receptors came from a man aged 50 or older who had recovered from COVID-19.

The V call is TRBV7-6, the J call TRBJ2-3, with 11 bases fitting TRBD2. CDR3 length equals 21 residues. The V gene's germline CDR1 is SGHVS and CDR2 FNYEAQ. Trimming removed 1 base from V and 4 bases from J; junction bases left unmatched: 19. The CDR3 DNA reads as TGTGCCAGCAGCTTAGGTTTGGCTAGCGGGGGGCTCCCAACCGCTGCAGATACGCAGTATTTT. Its protein product is CASSLGLASGGLPTAADTQYF.

The chain couples TRBV11-2 to TRBJ1-6, with D perhaps TRBD1 (6 bases). The germline V and J ends were trimmed by 0 bases and 5 bases, with 20 bases remaining between them. The CDR3 covers 19 residues. Germline values: CDR1 SGHAT, CDR2 FQNNGV. CDR3 nucleotide sequence: TGTGCCAGCAGCTTAGAGGGGACCGGACAGAGATCAAATAATTCACCCCTCCACTTT. Translated, it gives CASSLEGTGQRSNNSPLHF.

This rearrangement joins TRBV9 to TRBJ1-4; weak D call: TRBD1 (6 bases). V was clipped by 5 bases and J by 12 bases, with 20 bases between them. CDR1 is SGDLS, CDR2 YYNGEE, per germline. The CDR3 is 14 residues long. CDR3 DNA: TGTGCCAGCAGTGTGGCCTACCCTAAGGGGGAACTGTTTTTT. Translated: CASSVAYPKGELFF.

This sequence joins TRBV19 and TRBJ1-3; D is uncertain. Per germline, CDR1 LNHDA and CDR2 SQIVND (reference sequence). The CDR3 contains 13 residues. V was cut by 5 bases and J by 5 bases, with 10 bases left in between. The CDR3 DNA reads TGTGCCAGTAGTGTCTCTGGCAGAAACACCATATATTTT. Its protein is CASSVSGRNTIYF.

Only a few counts were recorded for this clone. The chain has TRBV19 and TRBJ2-5, with 9 bases aligning to TRBD1. V lost 9 bases to trimming and J lost 4 bases; unmatched junction nucleotides: 18. This CDR3 is 17 amino acids long. Germline CDR1 LNHDA, CDR2 SQIVND (reference sequence). Written as DNA, the CDR3 is TGTGCCAGCGCCAACAATTGGGGACAGGGTGCAGGAGAGACCCAGTACTTC. Amino acids: CASANNWGQGAGETQYF.

This chain connects TRBV5-1 to TRBJ1-4; D ambiguous. Germline CDR1 SGHRS, CDR2 YFSETQ. Trimming cost V 1 base and J 8 bases, with 15 bases left between them. CDR3 length equals 15 residues. The CDR3 here is CASSLLPGVGEKLFF. The CDR3 DNA is TGCGCCAGCAGCTTGCTTCCGGGAGTAGGAGAAAAACTGTTTTTT.

The V call is TRBV21-1, the J call TRBJ2-4; no check of the table's D call, TRBD2, against the DNA was made. TRBV21-1 is reported as a pseudogene. The CDR3 length is 16 residues. DNA for the CDR3: TGTGCCAGCATCAGAAGCGGGGGCTTATATGGAAACATTCAGTACTTC. Its protein product is CASIRSGGLYGNIQYF.

The chain carries TRBV5-1 and TRBJ2-7, with TRBD1 matching 9 bases. The V and J ends lost 3 bases and 9 bases, in that order; junction bases with no gene match: 10. The CDR3 spans 14 residues. Per the germline V gene, CDR1 is SGHRS and CDR2 is YFSETQ. As DNA, the CDR3 is TGCGCCAGCAGCTCGGGACAGGGAGGTTTAGTGCAGTACTTC. Its translation: CASSSGQGGLVQYF.

The chain's CDR3 is CASSEEPLQGAYGYTF. CDR3 nucleotide sequence: TGTGCCAGCAGCGAGGAACCCCTACAGGGGGCGTATGGCTACACCTTC. V gene TRBV9 combines with J gene TRBJ1-2, with 9 nucleotides matching TRBD1. This CDR3 has 16 residues. V was clipped by 3 bases and J by 5 bases; unmatched bases: 11. Germline V lookup: CDR1 SGDLS, CDR2 YYNGEE.

This clone has just one count. This chain links TRBV19 with TRBJ1-3; TRBD1 agrees at 8 bases. This CDR3 region has 14 residues. J was trimmed by 2 bases and V by 6 bases; bases with no gene match: 3. The germline V gene has CDR1 LNHDA and CDR2 SQIVND (reference sequence). CDR3 DNA: TGTGCCAGTAGAGAGACAGGGGCTGGAAACACCATATATTTT. Translated: CASRETGAGNTIYF.

This clone was detected only once. The CDR3 loop reads CASSPRSGQLYEQYF. CDR3 coding DNA: TGTGCCAGCAGCCCGCGATCGGGACAGCTCTACGAGCAGTACTTC. The chain couples TRBV7-6 to TRBJ2-7; TRBD1 aligns across 7 bases. CDR3 length: 15 residues. Germline trimming cut 5 bases from V and 3 bases from J; bases unmatched to any gene: 10. Germline loops: CDR1 SGHVS, CDR2 FNYEAQ.

This clone was detected once. This chain joins TRBV4-3 and TRBJ1-2, with D perhaps TRBD1 (6 bases). V lost 0 bases and J 4 bases, leaving 9 bases between the germline ends. This CDR3 has 14 residues. Germline V gene data show CDR1 as LGHNA and CDR2 as YSLEER. CDR3 DNA sequence: TGCGCCAGCAGCCAAGAACAGGGCTCCTATGGCTACACCTTC. Translation gives CASSQEQGSYGYTF.

The V and J genes are TRBV5-4 and TRBJ1-1, with 7 bases aligning to TRBD1. Germline CDR1 and CDR2: SGHNT and YYREEE (reference sequence). V lost 4 bases, J lost 7 bases, and 4 bases stayed unmatched. This CDR3 is built from 12 residues. The CDR3 DNA reads TGTGCCAGCAGCGAACAGGGGCTTGAAGCTTTCTTT. Protein sequence: CASSEQGLEAFF.

V usage is TRBV5-1 and J usage is TRBJ1-3; D is uncertain. V lost 1 base and J 0 bases, leaving 8 bases between the germline ends. CDR1 and CDR2 from the germline V gene are SGHRS and YFSETQ. CDR3 size: 15 residues. For the CDR3, the DNA is TGCGCCAGCAGCTTGAGTCCGGTCTCTGGAAACACCATATATTTT. Translated: CASSLSPVSGNTIYF.

Here the CDR3 DNA reads TGTGCCAGCAGCTTAGGAGGGACAGATACGCAGTATTTT. This translates into CASSLGGTDTQYF. The V and J genes are TRBV7-9 and TRBJ2-3, with D perhaps matching TRBD2 (5 bases). The CDR3 is 13 residues long. The V gene's germline CDR1 is SEHNR and CDR2 FQNEAQ (reference sequence). V was pared by 1 base and J by 3 bases, with 5 bases between.

This clone came up once. This sequence joins TRBV6-2 or TRBV6-3 and TRBJ1-5; D is unresolved. CDR1 MNHEY and CDR2 SVGEGT come from the germline V gene. Trimming cost V 4 bases and J 0 bases, with 7 bases left between them. The CDR3 consists of 14 residues. Here the CDR3 reads CASSLLSSNQPQHF. CDR3 in DNA: TGTGCCAGCAGTTTACTGAGTAGCAATCAGCCCCAGCATTTT.

This clone was recorded once. V gene TRBV7-2 combines with J gene TRBJ1-5; D is unresolved. The CDR3 totals 15 residues. From germline, CDR1 is SGHTA and CDR2 FQGNSA. V was shortened by 3 bases and J by 6 bases, with 15 bases between the two germline ends. CDR3 bases: TGTGCCAGCAGCTTGGAGCCCCGGGAGAGTCAGCCCCAGCATTTT. Amino acids: CASSLEPRESQPQHF.

The rearrangement joins TRBV24-1 to TRBJ2-2; tentatively, D is TRBD1 (5 bases). The germline V gene has CDR1 KGHDR and CDR2 SFDVKD. There are 15 residues in the CDR3. V dropped 11 bases and J dropped 2 bases, with 17 bases sitting between them. The CDR3 coding sequence is TGTGCCATCGAGGCGCCAGGGAAAAACACCGGGGAGCTGTTTTTT. Translating it yields CAIEAPGKNTGELFF.

This chain uses TRBV10-3 with TRBJ2-3; TRBD2 aligns across 7 bases. The V and J ends lost 5 bases and 4 bases, in that order; junction bases with no gene match: 6. This CDR3 spans 14 amino acids. The V gene's germline CDR1 is ENHRY and CDR2 SYGVKD. The CDR3 DNA sequence: TGTGCCATCAGTAATACCGCGGGGGCAGATACGCAGTATTTT. It is translated as CAISNTAGADTQYF.

This chain connects TRBV7-9 to TRBJ1-1; no clear D gene. V was trimmed by 6 bases and J by 4 bases, leaving 15 bases between them. The CDR3 loop spans 14 amino acids. Per germline, CDR1 SEHNR and CDR2 FQNEAQ (reference sequence). The DNA for the CDR3 is TGTGCCAGCAGTAACACGGCGCTAGTCACTGAAGCTTTCTTT. It encodes CASSNTALVTEAFF.

V usage is TRBV19 and J usage is TRBJ2-3, with a weak D call TRBD1 (6 bases). Germline CDR1 is LNHDA and CDR2 is SQIVND (reference sequence). V was cut by 2 bases and J by 0 bases, with 15 bases left in between. The CDR3 runs 17 residues. The CDR3 nucleotides are TGTGCCAGTAGTATATTCCCTGGACAGACTAGCACAGATACGCAGTATTTT. Protein product: CASSIFPGQTSTDTQYF.

This chain joins TRBV11-2 and TRBJ2-1; no clear D gene. The CDR3 sequence is 11 residues long. Germline loops: CDR1 SGHAT, CDR2 FQNNGV. Deletions cut 5 bases from V and 9 bases from J, with 8 bases between. CDR3 amino acids: CASSVFGEQFF. The CDR3, as DNA: TGTGCCAGCAGCGTGTTCGGTGAGCAGTTCTTC.

The chain links TRBV5-4 to TRBJ1-4; a possible D gene is TRBD1 (6 bases). The CDR3 consists of 15 residues. Germline lookup yields CDR1 SGHNT and CDR2 YYREEE (reference sequence). The ends were cut back, 3 bases at V and 8 bases at J, with 17 bases in the middle. CDR3 protein: CASSSWTEDEEKLFF. The CDR3 nucleotides are TGTGCCAGCAGCTCGTGGACAGAAGATGAGGAAAAACTGTTTTTT.

The rearrangement joins TRBV5-1 to TRBJ2-1; 10 nucleotides match TRBD2. CDR3 length: 15 residues. J lost 5 bases, V lost 2 bases, and 4 bases had no gene match. Germline-derived CDR1 and CDR2 are SGHRS and YFSETQ. CDR3 residues: CASSFGTSDNNEQFF. CDR3 DNA sequence: TGCGCCAGCAGCTTCGGGACTAGCGACAACAATGAGCAGTTCTTC. The variable domain in full, completed from reference TRBV5-1 and TRBJ2-1, reads KAGVTQTPRYLIKTRGQQVTLSCSPISGHRSVSWYQQTPGQGLQFLFEYFSETQRNKGNFPGRFSGRQFSNSRSEMNVSTLELGDSALYLCASSFGTSDNNEQFFGPGTRLTVL.

The chain couples TRBV5-6 to TRBJ1-6; a weak D match, TRBD1 (5 bases). Germline V lookup: CDR1 SGHDT, CDR2 YYEEEE. The V gene lost 0 bases and the J gene lost 8 bases, with 9 bases spanning the gap. The CDR3 loop spans 14 amino acids. CDR3: CASSLAAGDSPLHF. CDR3 nucleotides: TGTGCCAGCAGCTTGGCCGCGGGGGATTCACCCCTCCACTTT. The full variable domain, completed using reference TRBV5-6 and TRBJ1-6, is DAGVTQSPTHLIKTRGQQVTLRCSPKSGHDTVSWYQQALGQGPQFIFQYYEEEERQRGNFPDRFSGHQFPNYSSELNVNALLLGDSALYLCASSLAAGDSPLHFGNGTRLTVT.

The chain is built from TRBV7-9 and TRBJ2-7; 9 bases agree with TRBD1. The CDR3 extends over 15 amino acids. J lost 9 bases, V lost 5 bases, and 14 bases had no gene match. The germline V gene encodes CDR1 SEHNR and CDR2 FQNEAQ (reference sequence). CDR3 in amino acids: CASSPPGTGYGRQYF. As DNA, the CDR3 is TGTGCCAGCAGCCCACCCGGGACAGGGTACGGGCGGCAGTACTTC.